The clone carrying this TCR beta chain was detected only a few times. The data stem from a study of blood T cell repertoires in COVID-19. The assay was immunoSEQ multiplex PCR, and TCRdb's table has in-frame clones only and misses some. The data contain more than 45,000 clones, approximately 83% of them singletons. The sequencing sample was made of peripheral blood. This TCR was sampled from a man older than 75 with COVID-19, enrolled during active disease.

The CDR3 is CASSLELAGYRLELFF. CDR3 DNA sequence: TGTGCCAGCAGCTTGGAGCTAGCGGGGTACCGACTAGAGCTGTTTTTT. The chain combines TRBV5-5 with TRBJ2-2, with 9 nucleotides matching TRBD2. This CDR3 has 16 amino acids. Germline V gene sequence: CDR1 SGHKS, CDR2 YYEKEE (reference sequence). V lost 0 bases to trimming and J lost 11 bases; unmatched junction nucleotides: 11.